The 23 T cell receptor beta chains below come from one sample, sequenced in a study of blood T cell repertoires in COVID-19 (dated by TCRdb to 2018 to 2020). Libraries came from the immunoSEQ multiplex PCR assay. Sourced from immuneACCESS, this table was stored by TCRdb with only in-frame sequences that have V and J called. A share of the clones is absent; for the studies checked, an unresolved V gene accounts for under half, and the remainder has no known explanation. This sample is represented by approximately 76,000 clones; roughly 85% of them were singletons. The ten largest make up just over 8% of the sample. Sequences were obtained from peripheral blood. These receptors all come from a man aged 25-45 years with acute or convalescent COVID-19.

J is TRBJ1-6 and V is TRBV27; no definite D call. Germline loops: CDR1 MNHEY, CDR2 SMNVEV (reference sequence). The length of the CDR3 is 13 residues. The ends were cut back, 8 bases at V and 1 base at J, with 6 bases in the middle. CDR3 coding DNA: TGTGCCAGCGGGCAATCCTATAATTCACCCCTCCACTTT. Protein product: CASGQSYNSPLHF.

The V call is TRBV10-1, the J call TRBJ1-2; D is possibly TRBD1 (6 bases). The CDR3 is 13 residues long. Germline lookup yields CDR1 WNHNN and CDR2 SYGVQD (reference sequence). The ends were cut back, 4 bases at V and 6 bases at J, with 12 bases in the middle. The CDR3 region has the DNA TGCGCCAGCAGTGCGACAGGTCGGGATGGCTACACCTTC. Its protein is CASSATGRDGYTF.

The chain couples TRBV2 to TRBJ2-2; a weak D match, TRBD1 (7 bases). V lost 4 bases and J lost 5, with 14 bases in between. CDR1 SNHLY and CDR2 FYNNEI come from the germline V gene. The CDR3 has 15 amino acids. The DNA for the CDR3 is TGTGCCAGCAGTGGGACGACAGGGACTACCGGGGAGCTGTTTTTT. It is translated as CASSGTTGTTGELFF.

The V call is TRBV2, the J call TRBJ2-1; 9 bases fit TRBD2. The CDR3 is 12 residues long. The germline gives CDR1 SNHLY, CDR2 FYNNEI. Germline trimming cut 6 bases from V and 13 bases from J; bases unmatched to any gene: 7. CDR3 residues: CASRLAGSEQFF. In DNA form, the CDR3 reads TGTGCCAGCAGGCTAGCGGGAAGTGAACAGTTCTTC.

This sequence joins TRBV19 and TRBJ1-1; D possibly corresponds to TRBD1 (5 bases). CDR3 length equals 15 residues. Germline lookup yields CDR1 LNHDA and CDR2 SQIVND (reference sequence). V was cut by 4 bases and J by 1 base, with 13 bases left in between. This chain's CDR3 is CASSTGATPNTEAFF. As DNA, the CDR3 is TGTGCCAGTAGTACTGGGGCTACGCCGAACACTGAAGCTTTCTTT.

The CDR3: CASSLWRTDTQYF. The CDR3 nucleotides are TGTGCCAGCAGTTTATGGAGGACAGATACGCAGTATTTT. The gene calls are TRBV27 and TRBJ2-3; D is perhaps TRBD2 (5 bases). This CDR3 comprises 13 residues. The germline V and J ends were trimmed by 1 base and 3 bases, with 5 bases remaining between them. The germline gives CDR1 MNHEY, CDR2 SMNVEV (reference sequence).

The genes are TRBV4-1 and TRBJ2-7; 15 nucleotides match TRBD2. J lost 7 bases, V lost 4 bases, and 5 bases had no gene match. The CDR3 sequence is 15 residues long. Germline V gene lookup returns CDR1 MGHRA and CDR2 YSYEKL. The CDR3 loop is CASSPGLAGGGEQYF. CDR3 sequence (DNA): TGCGCCAGCAGCCCGGGACTAGCGGGAGGAGGGGAGCAGTACTTC.

The CDR3 coding sequence is TGTGCCAGCAGCGTGCAGGGTGGTGGGGCCAACGTCCTGACTTTC. Amino acids: CASSVQGGGANVLTF. The gene calls are TRBV5-4 and TRBJ2-6; the D gene is possibly TRBD1 (5 bases). Germline V gene lookup returns CDR1 SGHNT and CDR2 YYREEE (reference sequence). With 4 bases removed from V and 3 bases from J, the gap between germline ends came to 11 bases. The CDR3 covers 15 residues.

The V and J genes are TRBV11-2 and TRBJ2-7; D uncertain. V dropped 0 bases and J dropped 7 bases, with 13 bases sitting between them. The CDR3 sequence is 14 residues long. CDR1 SGHAT and CDR2 FQNNGV come from the germline V gene. The CDR3 protein is CASSLEAVWSEQYF. DNA for the CDR3: TGTGCCAGCAGCTTAGAAGCAGTGTGGAGTGAGCAGTACTTC.

This clone has just one count. The chain links TRBV9 to TRBJ2-1; D is perhaps TRBD2 (6 bases). V lost 5 bases, J lost 9 bases, and 21 bases lay in between. Germline CDR1 SGDLS, CDR2 YYNGEE. The CDR3 runs to 15 residues. This CDR3 is CASRSGGRERSEQFF. DNA of the CDR3: TGTGCCAGCAGGTCCGGCGGGCGGGAACGGAGTGAGCAGTTCTTC.

The V gene is TRBV7-6, the J gene TRBJ2-5; D remains ambiguous. Germline V gene sequence: CDR1 SGHVS, CDR2 FNYEAQ. The ends were cut back, 1 base at V and 4 bases at J, with 13 bases in the middle. This CDR3 has 15 amino acids. The CDR3 DNA follows: TGTGCCAGCAGCTTAGGTGGCGGTCTAGGAGAGACCCAGTACTTC. This sequence encodes CASSLGGGLGETQYF.

The chain uses TRBV4-3 and TRBJ2-5, with unresolved D. Germline V lookup: CDR1 LGHNA, CDR2 YSLEER. V lost 0 bases to trimming and J lost 2 bases, with 10 bases between them. CDR3 length: 15 amino acids. The CDR3 coding sequence is TGCGCCAGCAGCCAAGATTACAAGTTTCAAGAGACCCAGTACTTC. It codes for CASSQDYKFQETQYF.

This clone turned up a few times. The V call is TRBV4-1, the J call TRBJ2-7; D possibly corresponds to TRBD2 (6 bases). CDR1 is MGHRA and CDR2 is YSYEKL in the germline V gene. V lost 0 bases to trimming and J lost 2 bases, with 11 bases between them. CDR3 size: 15 residues. In DNA, the CDR3 is TGCGCCAGCAGCCAAGAGGAAGGACTAACCTACGAGCAGTACTTC. Its translation is CASSQEEGLTYEQYF.

This chain uses TRBV3-1 (or the pseudogene TRBV3-2) with TRBJ2-7; tentatively, D is TRBD1 (5 bases). CDR3 length: 13 amino acids. V was trimmed by 10 bases and J by 7 bases, leaving 20 bases between them. CDR1 is LGHDT, CDR2 YNNKEL, per germline (reference sequence). This CDR3 is CATSADGAREQYF. CDR3 nucleotide sequence: TGTGCCACCTCTGCGGATGGGGCGCGGGAGCAGTACTTC.

V is TRBV28 and J is TRBJ1-5; TRBD1 is a possible D gene (5 bases). The CDR3 contains 16 residues. CDR1 and CDR2 from the germline V gene are MDHEN and SYDVKM. V was shortened by 3 bases and J by 2 bases, with 14 bases between the two germline ends. The CDR3 protein is CASSFPGGWGNQPQHF. CDR3 DNA sequence: TGTGCCAGCAGTTTTCCGGGGGGATGGGGCAATCAGCCCCAGCATTTT.

This clone has just one count. The chain employs TRBV20-1 and TRBJ2-1; 7 bases are a match to TRBD2. V dropped 3 bases and J dropped 7; count of bases not matched to a gene: 6. This CDR3 contains 13 residues. CDR1 and CDR2 (germline): DFQATT, SNEGSKA (reference sequence). The CDR3 reads CSASVVGGNEQFF. Written as DNA, the CDR3 is TGCAGTGCTAGTGTCGTCGGGGGGAATGAGCAGTTCTTC.

The chain has TRBV19 and TRBJ1-5; D is perhaps TRBD1 (6 bases). The V gene lost 6 bases and the J gene lost 9 bases, with 18 bases spanning the gap. CDR3 size: 14 residues. Germline V lookup: CDR1 LNHDA, CDR2 SQIVND (reference sequence). CDR3 sequence (DNA): TGTGCCAGTAGCAACCGACAGGTTCAAGGGCCCCAGCATTTT. This gives the protein CASSNRQVQGPQHF.

This clone occurred once. The rearrangement joins TRBV6-5 to TRBJ1-1; D is unclear. Trimming took off 2 bases at V and 1 base at J, with 5 bases between the two ends. The CDR3 has 13 residues. Germline V lookup: CDR1 MNHEY, CDR2 SVGAGI. CDR3 bases: TGTGCCAGCAGTTACACAAGGAACACTGAAGCTTTCTTT. Encoded protein: CASSYTRNTEAFF.

This rearrangement joins TRBV5-1 to TRBJ2-6, with 9 bases lining up with TRBD1. The V and J ends lost 6 bases and 2 bases, in that order; junction bases with no gene match: 12. The CDR3 extends over 18 amino acids. Germline CDR1 SGHRS, CDR2 YFSETQ. CDR3 DNA: TGCGCCAGCACATCCCGGGACAGGGTCGTCCCTGGGGCCAACGTCCTGACTTTC. Protein product: CASTSRDRVVPGANVLTF.

The V call is TRBV7-2, the J call TRBJ1-2; 7 nucleotides agree with TRBD1. The trim removed 1 base at V and 0 bases at J, leaving 5 bases unmatched. This CDR3 comprises 16 residues. Germline loops: CDR1 SGHTA, CDR2 FQGNSA. The CDR3 region has the DNA TGTGCCAGCAGCTTAGGTCCGGGACAGCCTAACTATGGCTACACCTTC. It translates to CASSLGPGQPNYGYTF. Full variable domain (missing parts from reference TRBV7-2 and TRBJ1-2): GAGVSQSPSNKVTEKGKDVELRCDPISGHTALYWYRQSLGQGLEFLIYFQGNSAPDKSGLPSDRFSAERTGGSVSTLTIQRTQQEDSAVYLCASSLGPGQPNYGYTFGSGTRLTVV.

This chain links TRBV3-1 (or the pseudogene TRBV3-2) with TRBJ1-1; a weak D match, TRBD1 (5 bases). The length of the CDR3 is 14 residues. From germline, CDR1 is LGHDT and CDR2 YNNKEL (reference sequence). The V end lost 8 bases, the J end lost 1 base, and 14 bases lay between the germline ends. The CDR3 here is CASQPRQGNTEAFF. The CDR3 nucleotides read TGTGCCAGCCAACCTCGGCAGGGGAACACTGAAGCTTTCTTT.

The V call is TRBV4-3, the J call TRBJ2-5; 9 bases line up with TRBD2. The CDR3 is 15 amino acids. V lost 1 base and J lost 5; bases outside the gene matches: 5. Germline lookup yields CDR1 LGHNA and CDR2 YSLEER. CDR3 sequence: CASSQGTSDSETQYF. As DNA, the CDR3 is TGCGCCAGCAGCCAAGGGACTAGCGATAGTGAGACCCAGTACTTC.

The rearrangement links TRBV19 to TRBJ2-4; the D gene is possibly TRBD2 (6 bases). The V and J ends lost 3 bases and 5 bases respectively, with 11 bases between them. This CDR3 has 14 amino acids. Germline V gene sequence: CDR1 LNHDA, CDR2 SQIVND (reference sequence). The CDR3 region has the DNA TGTGCCAGTAGTATTGTAGCGGACCAAAACATTCAGTACTTC. This sequence encodes CASSIVADQNIQYF.